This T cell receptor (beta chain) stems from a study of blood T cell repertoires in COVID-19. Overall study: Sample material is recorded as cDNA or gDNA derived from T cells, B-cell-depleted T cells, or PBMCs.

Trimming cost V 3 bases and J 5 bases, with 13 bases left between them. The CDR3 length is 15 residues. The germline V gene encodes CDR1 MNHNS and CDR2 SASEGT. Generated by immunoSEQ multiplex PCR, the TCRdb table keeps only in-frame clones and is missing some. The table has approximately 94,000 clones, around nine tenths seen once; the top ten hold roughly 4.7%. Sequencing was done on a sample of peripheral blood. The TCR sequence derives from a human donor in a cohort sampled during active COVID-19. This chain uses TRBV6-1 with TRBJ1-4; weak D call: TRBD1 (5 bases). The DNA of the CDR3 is TGTGCCAGCAGTGATCTTCCGGGGGGAAATGAAAAACTGTTTTTT. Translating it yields CASSDLPGGNEKLFF.